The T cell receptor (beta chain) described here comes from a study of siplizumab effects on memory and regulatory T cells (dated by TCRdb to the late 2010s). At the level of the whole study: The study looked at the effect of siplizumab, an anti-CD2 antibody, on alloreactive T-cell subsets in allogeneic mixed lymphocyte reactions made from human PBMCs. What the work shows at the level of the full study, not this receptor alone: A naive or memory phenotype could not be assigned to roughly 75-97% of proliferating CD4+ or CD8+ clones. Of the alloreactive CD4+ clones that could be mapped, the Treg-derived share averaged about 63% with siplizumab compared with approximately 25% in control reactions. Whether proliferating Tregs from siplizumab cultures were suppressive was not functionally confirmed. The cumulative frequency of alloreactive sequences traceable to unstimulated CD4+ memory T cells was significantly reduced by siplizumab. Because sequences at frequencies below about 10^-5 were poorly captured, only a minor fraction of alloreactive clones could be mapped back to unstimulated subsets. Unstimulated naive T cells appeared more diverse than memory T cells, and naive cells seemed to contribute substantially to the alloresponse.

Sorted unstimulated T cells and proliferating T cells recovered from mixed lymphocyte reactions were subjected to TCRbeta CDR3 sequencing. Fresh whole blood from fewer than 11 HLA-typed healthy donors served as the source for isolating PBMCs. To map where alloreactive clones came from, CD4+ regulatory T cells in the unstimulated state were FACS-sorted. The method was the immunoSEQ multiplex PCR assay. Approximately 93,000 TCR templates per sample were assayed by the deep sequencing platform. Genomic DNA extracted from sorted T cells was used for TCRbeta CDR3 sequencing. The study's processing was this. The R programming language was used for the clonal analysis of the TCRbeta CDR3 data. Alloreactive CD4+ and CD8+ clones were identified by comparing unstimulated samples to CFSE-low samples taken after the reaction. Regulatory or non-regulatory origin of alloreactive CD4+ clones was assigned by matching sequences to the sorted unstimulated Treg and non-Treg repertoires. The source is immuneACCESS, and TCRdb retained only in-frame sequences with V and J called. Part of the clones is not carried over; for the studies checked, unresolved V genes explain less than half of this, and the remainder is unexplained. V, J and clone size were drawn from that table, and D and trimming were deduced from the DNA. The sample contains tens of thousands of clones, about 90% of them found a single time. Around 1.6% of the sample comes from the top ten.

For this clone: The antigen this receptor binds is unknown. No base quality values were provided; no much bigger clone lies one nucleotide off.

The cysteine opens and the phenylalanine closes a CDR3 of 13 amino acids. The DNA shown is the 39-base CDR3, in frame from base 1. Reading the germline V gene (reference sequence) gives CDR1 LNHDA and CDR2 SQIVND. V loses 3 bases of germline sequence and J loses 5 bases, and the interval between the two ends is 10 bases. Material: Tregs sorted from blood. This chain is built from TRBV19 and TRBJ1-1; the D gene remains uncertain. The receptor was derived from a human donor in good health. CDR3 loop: CASSIWVWTEAFF. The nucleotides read TGTGCCAGTAGTATCTGGGTCTGGACTGAAGCTTTCTTT.